The 21 T cell receptor beta chains given below trace back to one sample, sequenced in a study of blood T cell repertoires in COVID-19. The protocol was immunoSEQ multiplex PCR, while the TCRdb copy is restricted to in-frame clones and leaves out a portion. The repertoire holds about 210,000 clones, around four fifths seen once, with about 7.3% in the top ten. Sequenced: peripheral blood. The source of these receptors is a woman in her forties or fifties with active or convalescent COVID-19.

This clone has a handful of counts. The rearrangement uses TRBV19 and TRBJ1-2; the D gene is possibly TRBD1 (6 bases). CDR3 length: 14 amino acids. V was pared by 7 bases and J by 2 bases, with 14 bases between. CDR1 is LNHDA, CDR2 SQIVND, per germline (reference sequence). The CDR3 is CASTLGGQNYGYTF. Written as DNA, the CDR3 is TGTGCCAGTACCCTAGGGGGTCAAAACTATGGCTACACCTTC.

V gene TRBV2 combines with J gene TRBJ1-1; no clear D. This CDR3 has 12 residues. The germline V and J ends were trimmed by 5 bases and 0 bases, with 4 bases remaining between them. The germline CDR1 and CDR2 sequences are SNHLY and FYNNEI. The CDR3: CASSRLNTEAFF. The CDR3 DNA sequence: TGTGCCAGCAGTCGTCTGAACACTGAAGCTTTCTTT.

The rearrangement uses TRBV10-3 and TRBJ2-1; 14 bases match TRBD2. Germline CDR1 and CDR2: ENHRY and SYGVKD. After removal of 7 bases from V and 4 bases from J, the junction contained 6 bases not matched to a gene. CDR3 length equals 16 residues. The CDR3 loop is CAINRGLAGGYNEQFF. The CDR3 bases are TGTGCCATCAACAGAGGACTAGCGGGGGGTTACAATGAGCAGTTCTTC.

This rearrangement joins TRBV5-1 to TRBJ1-3, with 8 bases identical to TRBD1. This CDR3 region has 15 residues. The germline V gene encodes CDR1 SGHRS and CDR2 YFSETQ. J lost 3 bases, V lost 4 bases, and 6 bases had no gene match. The CDR3 DNA is TGCGCCAGCAGCGCGGGACAGGATTTTGGAAACACCATATATTTT. It codes for CASSAGQDFGNTIYF.

This chain joins TRBV5-6 and TRBJ1-5, with D possibly TRBD1 on 6 matching bases. V lost 4 bases and J lost 9, with 17 bases in between. The CDR3 has 14 residues. Germline values: CDR1 SGHDT, CDR2 YYEEEE. The CDR3, as DNA: TGTGCCAGCAGCGCACAGGGAAACATAGGGCCCCAGCATTTT. Protein product: CASSAQGNIGPQHF.

In this sample, this clone turned up a few times. The chain recombines TRBV4-2 with TRBJ2-1, with 9 nucleotides matching TRBD2. Germline assignment: CDR1 LGHNA and CDR2 YNFKEQ. The CDR3 covers 15 residues. V lost 2 bases, J lost 7 bases, and 6 bases stayed unmatched. The CDR3 protein is CASSQQPGLANEQFF. The CDR3 bases are TGTGCCAGCAGCCAACAACCGGGACTAGCAAATGAGCAGTTCTTC.

V is TRBV5-6 and J is TRBJ1-6, with unresolved D. The CDR3 loop spans 14 amino acids. Per the germline V gene, CDR1 is SGHDT and CDR2 is YYEEEE. The ends were cut back, 2 bases at V and 9 bases at J, with 12 bases in the middle. Here the CDR3 DNA reads TGTGCCAGCAGCTTACGGGGAGTTGGTTCACCCCTCCACTTT. Its translation: CASSLRGVGSPLHF.

The chain couples TRBV7-8 to TRBJ2-6; TRBD1 matches at 10 bases. The trim removed 5 bases at V and 4 bases at J, leaving 8 bases unmatched. Germline lookup yields CDR1 SGHVS and CDR2 FQNEAQ. The CDR3 is 17 amino acids. The CDR3 sequence: CASSPGDRGSGANVLTF. For the CDR3, the DNA is TGTGCCAGCAGCCCTGGGGACAGGGGCTCAGGGGCCAACGTCCTGACTTTC.

The V gene is TRBV14, the J gene TRBJ2-3, with 9 bases identical to TRBD2. From germline, CDR1 is SGHDN and CDR2 FVKESK. The ends lost 2 bases at V and 4 bases at J; junction bases unmatched: 7. The CDR3 spans 16 residues. The CDR3 here is CASSQKLAGAADTQYF. Here the CDR3 DNA reads TGTGCCAGCAGCCAAAAATTAGCGGGGGCGGCAGATACGCAGTATTTT.

The genes are TRBV11-2 and TRBJ2-5; D gene ambiguous. Deletions cut 1 base from V and 3 bases from J, with 3 bases between. CDR1 and CDR2 (germline): SGHAT, FQNNGV. The CDR3 loop spans 12 amino acids. This CDR3 is CASSLVEETQYF. The CDR3 nucleotides are TGTGCCAGCAGCTTAGTCGAAGAGACCCAGTACTTC.

The chain employs TRBV6-2 or TRBV6-3 and TRBJ2-3, with a weak D call TRBD2 (5 bases). CDR1 MNHEY and CDR2 SVGEGT come from the germline V gene. The CDR3 has 17 amino acids. V gave up 4 bases and J gave up 0 bases, with 17 bases separating them. The CDR3 DNA sequence: TGTGCCAGCAGTTTTCGCGGGTGGTTGCCTAGCACAGATACGCAGTATTTT. It translates to CASSFRGWLPSTDTQYF.

The rearrangement uses TRBV6-6 and TRBJ1-5, with D tentatively TRBD1 (5 bases). The CDR3 length is 15 residues. The V gene's germline CDR1 is MNHNY and CDR2 SVGAGI (reference sequence). V lost 2 bases and J 2 bases, leaving 10 bases between the germline ends. The CDR3, as DNA: TGTGCCAGCAGTTACGGGGGGTCTGGCAATCAGCCCCAGCATTTT. It codes for CASSYGGSGNQPQHF.

This chain links TRBV7-9 with TRBJ1-4; perhaps TRBD1 as D (6 bases). CDR1 is SEHNR, CDR2 FQNEAQ, per germline (reference sequence). The V end was cut by 8 bases, the J end by 8 bases, with 12 bases between. CDR3 length: 12 residues. CDR3 sequence: CASGQTGEKLFF. The DNA of the CDR3 is TGTGCCAGCGGACAGACGGGGGAAAAACTGTTTTTT. Based on the CDR3 plus reference TRBV7-9 and TRBJ1-4, the full variable domain is DTGVSQNPRHKITKRGQNVTFRCDPISEHNRLYWYRQTLGQGPEFLTYFQNEAQLEKSRLLSDRFSAERPKGSFSTLEIQRTEQGDSAMYLCASGQTGEKLFFGSGTQLSVL.

This rearrangement joins TRBV28 to TRBJ1-5, with 8 bases identical to TRBD1. The V gene end was trimmed by 6 bases and the J gene end by 8 bases; junction bases not matched to a gene: 3. Germline CDR1 MDHEN, CDR2 SYDVKM. The CDR3 length is 12 residues. The CDR3 loop is CASRMTGEPQHF. The CDR3, as DNA: TGTGCCAGCAGGATGACAGGGGAGCCCCAGCATTTT.

The chain combines TRBV7-2 with TRBJ2-7, with D tentatively TRBD2 (5 bases). This CDR3 has 15 residues. CDR1 SGHTA and CDR2 FQGNSA come from the germline V gene. Trimming pared 5 bases from V and 4 bases from J, leaving 18 bases between. CDR3 sequence: CASSLNLLGAYEQYV. CDR3 coding DNA: TGTGCCAGCAGCCTTAACCTGCTGGGAGCATACGAGCAGTACGTC.

This chain uses TRBV19 with TRBJ1-5; D gene ambiguous. V gave up 4 bases and J gave up 7 bases, with 14 bases separating them. This CDR3 has 14 amino acids. Germline CDR1 and CDR2: LNHDA and SQIVND (reference sequence). The chain's CDR3 is CASSKRADGQPQHF. The CDR3 coding sequence is TGTGCCAGTAGTAAGAGGGCGGATGGCCAGCCCCAGCATTTT.

The chain joins TRBV18 to TRBJ2-2; 8 positions match TRBD2. There are 15 residues in the CDR3. V was clipped by 5 bases and J by 1 base; unmatched bases: 3. Germline CDR1 reads KGHSH; CDR2 reads LQKENI. The CDR3 region is CASSASGGNTGELFF. CDR3 sequence (DNA): TGTGCCAGCTCAGCAAGCGGGGGGAACACCGGGGAGCTGTTTTTT. The entire variable domain, with the rest obtained from reference TRBV18 and TRBJ2-2, is as follows: NAGVMQNPRHLVRRRGQEARLRCSPMKGHSHVYWYRQLPEEGLKFMVYLQKENIIDESGMPKERFSAEFPKEGPSILRIQQVVRGDSAAYFCASSASGGNTGELFFGEGSRLTVL.

The rearrangement joins TRBV4-1 to TRBJ1-3; D may be TRBD1 (6 bases). Germline V gene data show CDR1 as MGHRA and CDR2 as YSYEKL. The CDR3 contains 18 residues. V lost 2 bases, J lost 0 bases, and 17 bases lay in between. As DNA, the CDR3 is TGCGCCAGCAGCCAAATCCCCCCCCTGACAGGCTCTGGAAACACCATATATTTT. Its protein product is CASSQIPPLTGSGNTIYF.

CDR3 sequence reads: CASSGTDYGYTF. The CDR3 DNA reads as TGTGCCTCCTCCGGGACAGACTATGGCTACACCTTC. The J gene is TRBJ1-2, the V gene TRBV24-1; TRBD1 agrees at 7 bases. With V trimmed by 12 bases and J by 3 bases, 6 bases remained unmatched. The CDR3 consists of 12 residues. The V gene's germline CDR1 is KGHDR and CDR2 SFDVKD.

V is TRBV19 and J is TRBJ1-5, with 12 bases identical to TRBD1. V shed 5 bases, J shed 2 bases, and the junction held 10 bases outside the gene matches. Per germline, CDR1 LNHDA and CDR2 SQIVND (reference sequence). The CDR3 contains 18 residues. The DNA for the CDR3 is TGTGCCAGTAGTTCACCGGGACAGGGGGCTGGGGGCAATCAGCCCCAGCATTTT. This gives the protein CASSSPGQGAGGNQPQHF.

This clone appeared once. The same CDR3 arises from other DNA sequences in this sample as well. The V gene is TRBV27, the J gene TRBJ1-3, with D perhaps matching TRBD1 (5 bases). Deletions cut 2 bases from V and 2 bases from J, with 7 bases between. There are 14 residues in the CDR3. Per the germline V gene, CDR1 is MNHEY and CDR2 is SMNVEV (reference sequence). CDR3 residues: CASSLGRAGNTIYF. The CDR3 bases are TGTGCCAGCAGTTTAGGCAGGGCTGGAAACACCATATATTTT.